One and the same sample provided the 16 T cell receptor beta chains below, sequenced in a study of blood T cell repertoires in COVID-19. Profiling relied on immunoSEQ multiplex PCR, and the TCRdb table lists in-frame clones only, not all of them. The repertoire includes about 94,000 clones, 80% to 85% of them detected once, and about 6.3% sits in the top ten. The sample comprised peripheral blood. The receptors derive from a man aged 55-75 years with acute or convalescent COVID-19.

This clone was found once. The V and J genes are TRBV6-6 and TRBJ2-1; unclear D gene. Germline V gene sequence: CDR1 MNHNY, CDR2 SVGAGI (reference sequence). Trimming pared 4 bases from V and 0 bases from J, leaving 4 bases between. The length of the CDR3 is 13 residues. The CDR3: CASSLYSYNEQFF. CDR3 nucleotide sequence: TGTGCCAGCAGTTTATACTCCTACAATGAGCAGTTCTTC.

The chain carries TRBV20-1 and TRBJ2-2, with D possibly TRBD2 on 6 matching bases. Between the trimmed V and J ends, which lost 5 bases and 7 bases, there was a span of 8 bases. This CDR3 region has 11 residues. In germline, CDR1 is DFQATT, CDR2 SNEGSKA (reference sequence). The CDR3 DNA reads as TGCAGTGCTTTCGGGGGCGGGGAGCTGTTTTTT. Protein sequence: CSAFGGGELFF.

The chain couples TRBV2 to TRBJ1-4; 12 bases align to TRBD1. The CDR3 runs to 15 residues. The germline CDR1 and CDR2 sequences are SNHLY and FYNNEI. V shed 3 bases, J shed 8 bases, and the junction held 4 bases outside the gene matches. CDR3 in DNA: TGTGCCAGCAGTGAGGCCGGGACAGGGGGCGAAAAACTGTTTTTT. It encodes CASSEAGTGGEKLFF.

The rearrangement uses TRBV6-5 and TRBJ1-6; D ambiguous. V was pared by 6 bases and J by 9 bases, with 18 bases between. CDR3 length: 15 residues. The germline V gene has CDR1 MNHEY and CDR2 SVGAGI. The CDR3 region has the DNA TGTGCCAGCAGGCCATTTGCGACTAATCGTTCACCCCTCCACTTT. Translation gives CASRPFATNRSPLHF.

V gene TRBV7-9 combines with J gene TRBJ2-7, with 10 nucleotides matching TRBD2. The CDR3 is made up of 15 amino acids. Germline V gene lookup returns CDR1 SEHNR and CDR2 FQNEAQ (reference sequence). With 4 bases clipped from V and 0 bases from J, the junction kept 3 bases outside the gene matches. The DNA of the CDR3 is TGTGCCAGCAGCTACAGCGGGGGGGCCTCCTACGAGCAGTACTTC. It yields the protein CASSYSGGASYEQYF.

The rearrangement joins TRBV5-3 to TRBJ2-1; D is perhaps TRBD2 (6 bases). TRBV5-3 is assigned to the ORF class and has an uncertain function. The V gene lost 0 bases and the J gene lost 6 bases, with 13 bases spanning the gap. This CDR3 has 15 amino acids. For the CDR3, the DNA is TGTGCCAGAAGCTTGGAGACCCCCGGGGGCAATGAGCAGTTCTTC. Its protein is CARSLETPGGNEQFF.

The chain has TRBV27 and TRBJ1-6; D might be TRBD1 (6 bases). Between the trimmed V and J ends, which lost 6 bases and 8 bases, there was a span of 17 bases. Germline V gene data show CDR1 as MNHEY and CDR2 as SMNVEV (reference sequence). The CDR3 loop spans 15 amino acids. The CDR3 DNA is TGTGCCAGCAGACCGGCGGTCAGGGGAGATTCACCCCTCCACTTT. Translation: CASRPAVRGDSPLHF.

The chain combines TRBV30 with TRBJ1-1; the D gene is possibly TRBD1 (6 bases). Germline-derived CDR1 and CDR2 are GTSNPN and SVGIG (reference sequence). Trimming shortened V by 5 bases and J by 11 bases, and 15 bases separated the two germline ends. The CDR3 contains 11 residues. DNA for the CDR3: TGTGCCTGGGGGACGGGCCAGGGGGCTTTCTTT. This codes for CAWGTGQGAFF. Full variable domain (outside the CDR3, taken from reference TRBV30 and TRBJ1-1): SQTIHQWPATLVQPVGSPLSLECTVEGTSNPNLYWYRQAAGRGLQLLFYSVGIGQISSEVPQNLSASRPQDRQFILSSKKLLLSDSGFYLCAWGTGQGAFFGQGTRLTVV.

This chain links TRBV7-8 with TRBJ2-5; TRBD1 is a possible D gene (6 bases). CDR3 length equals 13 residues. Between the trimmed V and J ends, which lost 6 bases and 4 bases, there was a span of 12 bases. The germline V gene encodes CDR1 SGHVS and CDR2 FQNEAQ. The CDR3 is CASSMGQRETQYF. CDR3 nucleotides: TGTGCCAGCAGTATGGGACAACGAGAGACCCAGTACTTC. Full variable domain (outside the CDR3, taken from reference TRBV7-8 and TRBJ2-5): GAGVSQSPRYKVAKRGQDVALRCDPISGHVSLFWYQQALGQGPEFLTYFQNEAQLDKSGLPSDRFFAERPEGSVSTLKIQRTQQEDSAVYLCASSMGQRETQYFGPGTRLLVL.

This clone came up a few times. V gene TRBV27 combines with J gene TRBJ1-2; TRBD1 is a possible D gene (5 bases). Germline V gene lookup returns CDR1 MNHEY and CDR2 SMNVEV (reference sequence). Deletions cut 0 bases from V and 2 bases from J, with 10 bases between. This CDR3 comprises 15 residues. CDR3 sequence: CASSLSGGTNYGYTF. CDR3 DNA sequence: TGTGCCAGCAGTTTATCGGGAGGGACGAACTATGGCTACACCTTC.

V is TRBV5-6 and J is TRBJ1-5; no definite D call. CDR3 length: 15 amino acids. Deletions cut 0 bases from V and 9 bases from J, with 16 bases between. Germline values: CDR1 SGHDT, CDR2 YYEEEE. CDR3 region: CASSLGGPSRRPQHF. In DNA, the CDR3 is TGTGCCAGCAGCTTGGGAGGCCCATCAAGGCGGCCCCAGCATTTT.

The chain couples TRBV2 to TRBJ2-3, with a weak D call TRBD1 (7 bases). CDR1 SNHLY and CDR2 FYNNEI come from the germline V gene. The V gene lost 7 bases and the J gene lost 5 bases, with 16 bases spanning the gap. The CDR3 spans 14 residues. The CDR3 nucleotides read TGTGCCAGCACCGCCCAGGGGGGCGGAGATACGCAGTATTTT. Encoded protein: CASTAQGGGDTQYF.

CDR3 loop: CASSRDSQETQYF. Here the CDR3 DNA reads TGTGCCAGTAGCAGAGACAGTCAAGAGACCCAGTACTTC. The J gene is TRBJ2-5, the V gene TRBV19, with D possibly TRBD1 on 5 matching bases. Trimming cost V 6 bases and J 2 bases, with 10 bases left between them. This CDR3 is built from 13 residues. Germline V gives CDR1 LNHDA, CDR2 SQIVND (reference sequence).

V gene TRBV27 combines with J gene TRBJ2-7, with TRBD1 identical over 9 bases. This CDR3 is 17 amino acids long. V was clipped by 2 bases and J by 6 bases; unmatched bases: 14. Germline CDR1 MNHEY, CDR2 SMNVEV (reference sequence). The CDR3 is CASSLVSSRTGVGEQYF. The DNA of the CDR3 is TGTGCCAGCAGTTTAGTCAGTAGTCGGACAGGGGTTGGCGAGCAGTACTTC.

CDR3 sequence (DNA): TGTGCCAGCAGTGAACGCGGGAAGGGTTACAATGAGCAGTTCTTC. It codes for CASSERGKGYNEQFF. J is TRBJ2-1 and V is TRBV2, with a possible D match to TRBD2 (6 bases). V was clipped by 2 bases and J by 4 bases, with 12 bases between them. The CDR3 has 15 residues. Germline V lookup: CDR1 SNHLY, CDR2 FYNNEI.

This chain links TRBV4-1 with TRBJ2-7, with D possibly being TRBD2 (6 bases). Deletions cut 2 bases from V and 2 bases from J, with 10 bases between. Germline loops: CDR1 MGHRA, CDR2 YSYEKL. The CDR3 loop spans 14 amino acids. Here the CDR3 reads CASSQRDLAYEQYF. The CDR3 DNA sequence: TGCGCCAGCAGCCAACGGGACTTGGCCTACGAGCAGTACTTC.